These T cell receptor beta chains were read from a single sample in a study of T cell responses to AZD1222 COVID-19 vaccine. TCRdb's copy holds only in-frame clones and misses some; the assay was immunoSEQ multiplex PCR. The sample carries 150,000 or so clones, over 80% recorded once. Sequenced here: peripheral blood, sampled 28 days after the second AZD1222 dose. These receptors were collected from an adult who received the AZD1222 COVID-19 vaccine. CDR3s include the opening cysteine and the closing phenylalanine or tryptophan. Each record gives: V gene, clone size, D gene, J gene, CDR3 DNA, CDR3 protein. The D gene is left open where the match is weak. Only some rows state a clone size, as once, few, many or a class for expanded clones.

TRBV27	.	.	TRBJ1-4	TGTGCCTCCCAGGGCAGAGATGAAAAACTGTTTTTT	CASQGRDEKLFF
TRBV11-2	.	.	TRBJ2-5	TGTGCCAGCAGAGGTATGGAGACCCAGTACTTC	CASRGMETQYF
TRBV5-1	.	.	TRBJ2-7	TGCGCCAGCAGCTTGGCTTGGGGTCAGACCTACGAGCAGTACTTC	CASSLAWGQTYEQYF
TRBV6-2/TRBV6-3	.	TRBD1	TRBJ2-7	TGTGCCAGCAGTTCCCGGACAGGGGGCGGTCTGGTCGGACTCTACGAGCAGTACTTC	CASSSRTGGGLVGLYEQYF
TRBV19	.	TRBD1	TRBJ1-4	TGTGCCAGTAGTAAGGGGGGACAGGGGTATGAAAAACTGTTTTTT	CASSKGGQGYEKLFF
TRBV30	.	.	TRBJ1-5	TGTGCCTGGACCCGTACTGGAGGTATAGGCTATCAGCCCCAGCATTTT	CAWTRTGGIGYQPQHF
TRBV15	few	TRBD1	TRBJ2-7	TGTGCCACCAGCAGACCGGGACAGGACTACGAGCAGTACTTC	CATSRPGQDYEQYF
TRBV5-1	once	.	TRBJ2-1	TGCGCCAGCAGCTTGGCGGGGGCCCAACTGAATGAGCAGTTCTTC	CASSLAGAQLNEQFF
TRBV2	once	.	TRBJ2-7	TGTGCCAGCGGCTTGAGCTCCTACGAGCAGTACTTC	CASGLSSYEQYF
TRBV10-3	.	TRBD1	TRBJ2-6	TGTGCCATCAGTGGGCGGACAGGTGGAAAGGTCTCTGGGGCCAACGTCCTGACTTTC	CAISGRTGGKVSGANVLTF
TRBV7-3	once	.	TRBJ2-3	TGTGCCAGCAGCTTATCATCCTGGGCCTCCTCAGGCCCAGATACGCAGTATTTT	CASSLSSWASSGPDTQYF
TRBV5-1	once	TRBD2	TRBJ2-5	TGCGCCAGCAGCCCAAGGCTAGCGGGAGATCAAGAGACCCAGTACTTC	CASSPRLAGDQETQYF
TRBV3-1/TRBV3-2	.	TRBD1	TRBJ1-2	TGTGCCAGCAGCCAAGCGACAGGGGGCGTAGGGTATGGCTACACCTTC	CASSQATGGVGYGYTF
TRBV12-3/TRBV12-4	.	.	TRBJ2-7	TGTGCCAGCAGTCGCCTAATCTACGAGCAGTACTTC	CASSRLIYEQYF
TRBV5-1	.	TRBD1	TRBJ2-2	TGCGCCAGCAGCTTGGTTGATCAGGGGGCGAACACCGGGGAGCTGTTTTTT	CASSLVDQGANTGELFF
TRBV11-3	.	.	TRBJ1-1	TGTGCCAGCAGCTTCGGGGGGCTGAACACTGAAGCTTTCTTT	CASSFGGLNTEAFF
TRBV19	.	.	TRBJ2-7	TGTGCCAGCACCCCAACGCGGGGCGGTGAGCAGTACTTC	CASTPTRGGEQYF
TRBV15	.	.	TRBJ2-7	TGTGCCACCAGCAGAGGTGGATACGAGCAGTACTTC	CATSRGGYEQYF
TRBV5-5	.	TRBD1	TRBJ1-1	TGTGCCAGCAGCCCAACCAGACAGGGTGGGGTGAACACTGAAGCTTTCTTT	CASSPTRQGGVNTEAFF
TRBV6-5	.	.	TRBJ2-7	TGTGCCAGCAGTTTCGGTGGGAGGGGGCACGACGAGCAGTACTTC	CASSFGGRGHDEQYF
TRBV7-9	.	.	TRBJ1-5	TGTGCCAGCAGCTTAGAAGGGTTGATGCAGCCCCAGCATTTT	CASSLEGLMQPQHF
TRBV19	.	.	TRBJ2-1	TGTGCCAGTAGTCTTGAGGGATGGTCCTACAATGAGCAGTTCTTC	CASSLEGWSYNEQFF
TRBV28	.	.	TRBJ1-6	TGTGCCAGCACGGATGGGAGCTCCTATAATTCACCCCTCCACTTT	CASTDGSSYNSPLHF
TRBV4-2	.	.	TRBJ2-7	TGTGCCAGCAGCCAAGAAGTGAGGTACGAGCAGTACTTC	CASSQEVRYEQYF
TRBV9	.	.	TRBJ1-4	TGTGCCAGCAGCGACCGCCTAGGACTTGATGAAAAACTGTTTTTT	CASSDRLGLDEKLFF
TRBV6-1	.	.	TRBJ1-2	TGTGCCAGCAGTGAAGCGCTAGGGGCGGGCTATGGCTACACCTTC	CASSEALGAGYGYTF
TRBV5-6	.	TRBD2	TRBJ2-1	TGTGCCAGCAGGCTAGCGGGGGGGCCCCGTAATGAGCAGTTCTTC	CASRLAGGPRNEQFF
TRBV9	.	.	TRBJ2-3	TGTGCCAGCAGCCGCTCCATGGATACGCAGTATTTT	CASSRSMDTQYF
TRBV19	.	TRBD2	TRBJ2-2	TGTGCCAGTAGTATAGAGAAGCGGGGGGGATACACCGGGGAGCTGTTTTTT	CASSIEKRGGYTGELFF
TRBV5-1	once	TRBD2	TRBJ2-7	TGCGCCAGCAGCTATAGCGGGAACTACGAGCAGTACTTC	CASSYSGNYEQYF
TRBV5-1	.	.	TRBJ1-2	TGCGCCAGCAGCCCCCAACGGCGGGGGAATGGCTACACCTTC	CASSPQRRGNGYTF